The 18 T cell receptor beta chains below all came from one sample that was sequenced in a study of blood T cell repertoires in COVID-19. Generated by immunoSEQ multiplex PCR, the TCRdb table keeps only in-frame clones and is missing some. The table has approximately 60,000 clones, over 70% seen once; the top ten hold roughly 3.2%. Sequencing input: peripheral blood. The receptors here all came from a man aged 60 to 69 with acute or convalescent COVID-19.

The chain links TRBV7-3 to TRBJ2-2, with D unresolved. CDR3 size: 15 residues. The V end lost 2 bases, the J end lost 0 bases, and 7 bases lay between the germline ends. The V gene's germline CDR1 is SGHTA and CDR2 FQGTGA. The CDR3 is CASSLYSSNTGELFF. CDR3 DNA sequence: TGTGCCAGCAGCTTATATTCCTCGAACACCGGGGAGCTGTTTTTT.

The chain recombines TRBV29-1 with TRBJ1-4; D is unresolved. V lost 6 bases, J lost 4 bases, and 12 bases lay in between. CDR3 size: 13 residues. Germline CDR1 SQVTM, CDR2 ANQGSEA. CDR3 protein: CSVSVINNEKLFF. In nucleotides, the CDR3 is TGCAGCGTGAGCGTCATTAATAATGAAAAACTGTTTTTT.

This clone was seen once. The J gene is TRBJ2-4, the V gene TRBV13; a possible D gene is TRBD2 (5 bases). CDR1 and CDR2 from the germline V gene are PRHDT and FYEKMQ (reference sequence). V gave up 5 bases and J gave up 9 bases, with 14 bases separating them. The CDR3 extends over 13 amino acids. CDR3 sequence (DNA): TGTGCCAGCAGCGTGGCGGGCGCCGGCATTCAGTACTTC. Its protein is CASSVAGAGIQYF.

The V and J genes are TRBV27 and TRBJ1-5; D is uncertain. The V and J ends lost 0 bases and 4 bases respectively, with 7 bases between them. The CDR3 sequence is 14 residues long. Per germline, CDR1 MNHEY and CDR2 SMNVEV (reference sequence). CDR3 DNA: TGTGCCAGCAGTTTATCGGGCAGTAATCAGCCCCAGCATTTT. Protein product: CASSLSGSNQPQHF.

J is TRBJ2-7 and V is TRBV4-1; 7 bases fit TRBD1. This CDR3 contains 14 residues. J gave up 2 bases and V 4 bases, and 5 bases lay outside the gene matches. The germline V gene encodes CDR1 MGHRA and CDR2 YSYEKL. Here the CDR3 DNA reads TGCGCCAGCAGCCGAGGACAGGATACCTACGAGCAGTACTTC. Translated: CASSRGQDTYEQYF.

J is TRBJ2-5 and V is TRBV13; 8 nucleotides agree with TRBD2. In germline, CDR1 is PRHDT, CDR2 FYEKMQ (reference sequence). V was clipped by 5 bases and J by 2 bases; unmatched bases: 7. The CDR3 has 15 residues. The CDR3 loop reads CASSRRSGGQETQYF. DNA of the CDR3: TGTGCCAGCAGCCGCCGGAGCGGGGGACAAGAGACCCAGTACTTC.

The chain has TRBV9 and TRBJ2-5; 7 bases align to TRBD2. The J segment lost 4 bases and the V segment lost 1 base, leaving 7 bases of the junction unmatched. Germline CDR1 reads SGDLS; CDR2 reads YYNGEE. This CDR3 spans 15 amino acids. The CDR3 coding sequence is TGTGCCAGCAGCGTATTGGGACTACTCGGAGAGACCCAGTACTTC. It yields the protein CASSVLGLLGETQYF.

The rearrangement joins TRBV12-5 to TRBJ1-1, with D maybe TRBD1 (5 bases). CDR3 length: 12 residues. Germline CDR1 and CDR2: LGHNT and FRNRAP. The V and J ends lost 1 base and 11 bases respectively, with 11 bases between them. The CDR3 here is CASGLEYAGAFF. The CDR3 coding sequence is TGTGCTAGTGGTTTGGAGTACGCAGGGGCTTTCTTT.

The chain joins TRBV12-5 to TRBJ2-7; D is uncertain. CDR3 length: 16 amino acids. Germline CDR1 and CDR2: LGHNT and FRNRAP. Trimming took 0 bases from V and 3 from J, leaving 15 bases between them. CDR3 sequence reads: CASGLVTAGPYYEQYF. CDR3 sequence (DNA): TGTGCTAGTGGTTTGGTAACGGCAGGCCCGTACTACGAGCAGTACTTC.

The rearrangement links TRBV29-1 to TRBJ1-2; maybe TRBD1 (6 bases). Deletions cut 8 bases from V and 2 bases from J, with 12 bases between. The V gene's germline CDR1 is SQVTM and CDR2 ANQGSEA. The CDR3 sequence is 12 residues long. This CDR3 is CSIQGTNYGYTF. The CDR3 DNA reads TGCAGCATACAGGGAACCAACTATGGCTACACCTTC.

The chain is built from TRBV24-1 and TRBJ2-2; 11 bases align to TRBD1. This CDR3 spans 16 amino acids. Germline CDR1 reads KGHDR; CDR2 reads SFDVKD. V shed 4 bases, J shed 6 bases, and the junction held 6 bases outside the gene matches. The CDR3: CATSDQDRGLAGELFF. The CDR3 DNA is TGTGCCACCAGTGACCAGGACAGGGGGCTGGCCGGGGAGCTGTTTTTT.

The V gene is TRBV19, the J gene TRBJ2-7; 7 bases agree with TRBD1. V was pared by 5 bases and J by 2 bases, with 9 bases of the junction left unmatched. The CDR3 is 15 amino acids. Germline V lookup: CDR1 LNHDA, CDR2 SQIVND (reference sequence). The CDR3 DNA follows: TGTGCCAGTAGTCTCTACTTAGACAGGGCCTACGAGCAGTACTTC. This codes for CASSLYLDRAYEQYF.

The chain employs TRBV9 and TRBJ2-1, with 14 bases identical to TRBD2. V shed 2 bases, J shed 0 bases, and the junction held 10 bases outside the gene matches. Germline CDR1 is SGDLS and CDR2 is YYNGEE. The CDR3 totals 20 residues. The CDR3 reads CASSVGLAGGRPSSYNEQFF. DNA of the CDR3: TGTGCCAGCAGCGTCGGACTAGCGGGGGGCCGACCTAGCTCCTACAATGAGCAGTTCTTC.

This chain uses TRBV14 with TRBJ1-6; the D is unclear. Germline lookup yields CDR1 SGHDN and CDR2 FVKESK. There are 14 residues in the CDR3. V lost 2 bases to trimming and J lost 8 bases, with 10 bases between them. The CDR3 spells CASSQSRRDSPLHF. The CDR3 DNA is TGTGCCAGCAGCCAATCTAGGCGCGATTCACCCCTCCACTTT.

The chain uses TRBV5-1 and TRBJ2-3, with 9 nucleotides matching TRBD2. The CDR3 has 13 residues. Germline V gene lookup returns CDR1 SGHRS and CDR2 YFSETQ. Trimming at V came to 2 bases and at J to 6 bases, leaving 1 base not matched to a gene. CDR3 region: CASSFGTSDTQYF. CDR3 nucleotide sequence: TGCGCCAGCAGCTTTGGGACTAGCGATACGCAGTATTTT.

The chain joins TRBV19 to TRBJ2-4; TRBD1 agrees at 9 bases. There are 15 residues in the CDR3. The junction had 4 bases not matched to a gene; V was cut back by 1 base and J by 6 bases. Germline V lookup: CDR1 LNHDA, CDR2 SQIVND (reference sequence). CDR3 amino acids: CASSIARGQGNIQYF. Here the CDR3 DNA reads TGTGCCAGTAGTATAGCTCGGGGACAGGGAAACATTCAGTACTTC.

The rearrangement links TRBV15 to TRBJ1-1; the D gene is possibly TRBD1 (6 bases). The ends were cut back, 3 bases at V and 3 bases at J, with 14 bases in the middle. CDR1 is LNHNV and CDR2 is YYDKDF in the germline V gene (reference sequence). This CDR3 region has 15 residues. In DNA, the CDR3 is TGTGCCACCAGCAGGAAAACAGGGTGGGACACTGAAGCTTTCTTT. Its translation is CATSRKTGWDTEAFF. Complete variable domain (other parts from reference TRBV15 and TRBJ1-1): DAMVIQNPRYQVTQFGKPVTLSCSQTLNHNVMYWYQQKSSQAPKLLFHYYDKDFNNEADTPDNFQSRRPNTSFCFLDIRSPGLGDTAMYLCATSRKTGWDTEAFFGQGTRLTVV.

V gene TRBV11-2 combines with J gene TRBJ1-5; perhaps TRBD1 as D (5 bases). The CDR3 has 13 amino acids. The germline gives CDR1 SGHAT, CDR2 FQNNGV. V lost 5 bases and J lost 4, with 9 bases in between. The CDR3 reads CASSLAGNQPQHF. The CDR3 nucleotides are TGTGCCAGCAGCCTAGCAGGGAATCAGCCCCAGCATTTT. Variable domain in full (rest from reference TRBV11-2 and TRBJ1-5): EAGVAQSPRYKIIEKRQSVAFWCNPISGHATLYWYQQILGQGPKLLIQFQNNGVVDDSQLPKDRFSAERLKGVDSTLKIQPAKLEDSAVYLCASSLAGNQPQHFGDGTRLSIL.